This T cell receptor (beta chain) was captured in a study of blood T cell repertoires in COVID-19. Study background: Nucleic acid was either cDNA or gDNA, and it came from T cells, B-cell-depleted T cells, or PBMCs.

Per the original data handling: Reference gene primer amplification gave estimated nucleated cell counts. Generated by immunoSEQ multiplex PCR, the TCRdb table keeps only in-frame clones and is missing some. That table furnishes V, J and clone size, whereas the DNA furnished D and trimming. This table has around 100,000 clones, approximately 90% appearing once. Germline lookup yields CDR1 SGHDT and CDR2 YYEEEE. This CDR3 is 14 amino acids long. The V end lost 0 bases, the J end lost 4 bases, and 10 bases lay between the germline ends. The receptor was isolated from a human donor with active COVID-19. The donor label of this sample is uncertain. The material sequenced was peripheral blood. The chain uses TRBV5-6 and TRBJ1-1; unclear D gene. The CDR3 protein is CASSLGGSGTEAFF. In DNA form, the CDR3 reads TGTGCCAGCAGCTTGGGGGGTAGCGGCACTGAAGCTTTCTTT.